Below are 4 T cell receptor beta chains sequenced from a single sample in a study of cytomegalovirus exposure and HLA in healthy donors. The PCR used 60 Vbeta and 13 Jbeta primers. Libraries were prepared by immunoSEQ multiplex PCR; TCRdb keeps only in-frame clonotypes and omits some of them. Of roughly 180,000 clones listed, around 80% are singletons. The sequenced sample was PBMCs. The receptor set was obtained from a woman aged 50 to 60 in good health and CMV-seropositive.

The V and J genes are TRBV19 and TRBJ2-5, with 14 bases aligning to TRBD2. The tail of the sequence fits TRBJ2-7 better, so the J call may be wrong. Germline CDR1 is LNHDA and CDR2 is SQIVND (reference sequence). The CDR3 totals 17 residues. In DNA form, the CDR3 reads TGTGCCAGTAGTATACGGGGGACTAGCGGGAGCCTCTACGAGCAGTACTTC. Protein sequence: CASSIRGTSGSLYEQYF.

In regard to this clone: The junction does not match germline at one end; this may be a read error. This chain connects TRBV7-9 to TRBJ2-3; maybe TRBD1 (5 bases). The length of the CDR3 is 13 residues. Germline CDR1 is SEHNR and CDR2 is FQNEAQ (reference sequence). The CDR3 DNA reads TGTTCCAGCAGCCCGGACAACACAGATACGCAGTATTTT. Its protein is CSSSPDNTDTQYF.

The genes are TRBV6-4 and TRBJ2-3; 12 nucleotides match TRBD2. The J segment lost 1 base and the V segment lost 0 bases, leaving 11 bases of the junction unmatched. The CDR3 is made up of 20 amino acids. Germline CDR1 is MRHNA and CDR2 is SNTAGT. CDR3 sequence: CASSDSSILAGGLGTDTQYF. Here the CDR3 DNA reads TGTGCCAGCAGTGACTCGAGTATCCTAGCGGGGGGGCTCGGCACAGATACGCAGTATTTT.

This chain joins TRBV4-2 and TRBJ1-1, with TRBD1 identical over 9 bases. V trimming: 1 base; J trimming: 11 bases; junction bases outside the gene matches: 5. CDR1 and CDR2 from the germline V gene are LGHNA and YNFKEQ. The CDR3 loop spans 13 amino acids. CDR3: CASSQGTGVRAFF. CDR3 DNA sequence: TGTGCCAGCAGCCAAGGGACAGGGGTACGGGCTTTCTTT.